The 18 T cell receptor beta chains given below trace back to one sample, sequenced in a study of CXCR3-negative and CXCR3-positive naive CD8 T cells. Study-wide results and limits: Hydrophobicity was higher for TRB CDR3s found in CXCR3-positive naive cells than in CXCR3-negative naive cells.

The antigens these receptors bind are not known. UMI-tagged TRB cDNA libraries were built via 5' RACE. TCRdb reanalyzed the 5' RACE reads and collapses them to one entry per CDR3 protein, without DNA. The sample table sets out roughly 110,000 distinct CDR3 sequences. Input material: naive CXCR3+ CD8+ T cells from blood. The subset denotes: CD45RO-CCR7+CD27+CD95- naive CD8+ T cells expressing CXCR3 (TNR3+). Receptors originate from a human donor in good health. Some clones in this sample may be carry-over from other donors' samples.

CDR3 sequence: CASSQDGPGGQTEQFF. The chain combines TRBV4-3 with TRBJ2-1; the D call of TRBD2 rests on TCRdb alone, since no DNA is present to check it. This CDR3 contains 16 residues. The germline gives CDR1 LGHNA, CDR2 YSLEER.

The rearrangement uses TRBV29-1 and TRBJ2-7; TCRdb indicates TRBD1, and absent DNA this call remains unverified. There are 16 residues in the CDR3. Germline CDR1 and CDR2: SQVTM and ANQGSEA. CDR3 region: CSVELPQGVPRYEQYF.

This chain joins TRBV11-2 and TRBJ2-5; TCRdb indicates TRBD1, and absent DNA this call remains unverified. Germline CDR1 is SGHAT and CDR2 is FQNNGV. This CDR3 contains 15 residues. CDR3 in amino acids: CASSPPLAEQETQYF.

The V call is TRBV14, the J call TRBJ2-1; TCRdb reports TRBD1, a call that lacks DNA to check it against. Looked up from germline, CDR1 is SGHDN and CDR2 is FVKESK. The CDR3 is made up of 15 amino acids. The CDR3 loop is CASSQEGQPWDEQFF.

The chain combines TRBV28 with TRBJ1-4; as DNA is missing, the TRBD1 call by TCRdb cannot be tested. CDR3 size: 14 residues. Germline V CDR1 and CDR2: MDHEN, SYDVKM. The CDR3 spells CASSSDSAYEKLFF.

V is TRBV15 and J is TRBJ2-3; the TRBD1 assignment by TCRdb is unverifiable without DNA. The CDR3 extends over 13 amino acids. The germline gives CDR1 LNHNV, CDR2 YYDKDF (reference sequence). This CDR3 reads CATSLGGGDTQYF.

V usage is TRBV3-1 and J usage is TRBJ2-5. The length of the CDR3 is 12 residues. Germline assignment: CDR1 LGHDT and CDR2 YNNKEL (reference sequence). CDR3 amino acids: CASSQAQETQYF.

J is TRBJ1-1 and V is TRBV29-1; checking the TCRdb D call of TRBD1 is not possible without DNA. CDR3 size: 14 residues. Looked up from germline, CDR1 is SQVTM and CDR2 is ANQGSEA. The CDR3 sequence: CSVPGEKMNTEAFF.

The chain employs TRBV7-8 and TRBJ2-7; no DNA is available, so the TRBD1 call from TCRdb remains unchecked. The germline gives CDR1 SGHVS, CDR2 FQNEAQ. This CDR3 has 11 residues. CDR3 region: CASTWGDEQYF.

The CDR3: CASSLEGGDGNTIYF. The rearrangement uses TRBV11-2 and TRBJ1-3. The CDR3 runs 15 residues. From germline, CDR1 is SGHAT and CDR2 FQNNGV.

The CDR3: CASSPGLDREKPYEQYF. The chain combines TRBV11-3 with TRBJ2-7; the TCRdb call, TRBD1, lacks DNA for checking. Germline CDR1 SGHNT, CDR2 YENEEA. The CDR3 sequence is 17 residues long.

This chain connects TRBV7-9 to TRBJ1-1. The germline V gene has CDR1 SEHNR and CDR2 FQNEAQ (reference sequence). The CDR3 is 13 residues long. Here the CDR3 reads CASSRVEDTEAFF. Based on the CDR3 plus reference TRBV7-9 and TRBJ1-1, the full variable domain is DTGVSQNPRHKITKRGQNVTFRCDPISEHNRLYWYRQTLGQGPEFLTYFQNEAQLEKSRLLSDRFSAERPKGSFSTLEIQRTEQGDSAMYLCASSRVEDTEAFFGQGTRLTVV.

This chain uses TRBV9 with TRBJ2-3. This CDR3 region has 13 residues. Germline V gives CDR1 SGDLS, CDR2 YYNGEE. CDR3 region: CASSVAGLDTQYF.

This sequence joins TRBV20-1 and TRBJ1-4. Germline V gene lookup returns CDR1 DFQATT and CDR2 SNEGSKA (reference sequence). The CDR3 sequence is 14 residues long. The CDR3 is CSAREIGLEEKLFF.

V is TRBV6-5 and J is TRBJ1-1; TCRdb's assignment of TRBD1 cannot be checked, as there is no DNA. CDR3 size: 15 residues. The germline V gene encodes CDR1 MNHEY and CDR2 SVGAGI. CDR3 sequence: CASRLSDRYNTEAFF.

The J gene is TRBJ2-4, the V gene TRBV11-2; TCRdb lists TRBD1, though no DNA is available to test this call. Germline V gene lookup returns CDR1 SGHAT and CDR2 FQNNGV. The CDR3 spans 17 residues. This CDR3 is CASSTGQGTGAKNIQYF.

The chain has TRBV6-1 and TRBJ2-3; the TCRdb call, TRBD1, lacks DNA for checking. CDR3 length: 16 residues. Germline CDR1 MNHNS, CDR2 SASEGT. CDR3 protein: CASSEALAGAEDTQYF.

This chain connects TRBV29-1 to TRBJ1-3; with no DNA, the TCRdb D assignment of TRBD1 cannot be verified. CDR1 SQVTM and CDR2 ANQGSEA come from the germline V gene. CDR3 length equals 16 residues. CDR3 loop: CSVERAPSSSGNTIYF.